The 21 T cell receptor beta chains reported below all come from one sample, sequenced in a study of regulatory T cells in long-lasting Graves disease. Construction of TCR beta libraries relied on iRepertoire HTBI primers and on Arm-PCR targeting CDR3 regions. TCRdb independently ran MiXCR on the multiplex PCR reads; one entry per CDR3 protein. The sample lists some 430,000 distinct CDR3 sequences, 20% to 25% occurring once. Time point reported: persistent/refractory GD, antithyroid drugs over 5 years with positive TRAb. Preparation of the TCR library used RNA extracted from PBMCs. This material consisted of peripheral blood mononuclear cells (PBMCs), taken when the disease was refractory, from a patient treated with antithyroid drugs. These receptors came from a female donor with Graves disease.

This clonotype was recorded many times. The chain is built from TRBV6-1 and TRBJ1-2; D might be TRBD1 (5 bases). CDR1 and CDR2 (germline): MNHNS, SASEGT. CDR3 length equals 12 residues. With 6 bases removed from V and 10 bases from J, the gap between germline ends came to 15 bases. The CDR3 nucleotides are TGTGCCAGCAGAACCTCTGGGGGATCCTACACCTTC. Protein sequence: CASRTSGGSYTF.

This clonotype came up a few times. V gene TRBV19 combines with J gene TRBJ2-2; D may be TRBD1 (5 bases). This CDR3 region has 18 residues. The V end was cut by 7 bases, the J end by 0 bases, with 21 bases between. Looked up from germline, CDR1 is LNHDA and CDR2 is SQIVND (reference sequence). The CDR3 nucleotides read TGTGCCAGTACCTCCCCCGACAGATTATCCGCGAACACCGGGGAGCTGTTTTTT. Residues: CASTSPDRLSANTGELFF.

In the case of this clonotype: Germline is not matched at one junction end, which may reflect a read error. V is TRBV28 and J is TRBJ1-1; 7 bases match TRBD1. Germline V gene lookup returns CDR1 MDHEN and CDR2 SYDVKM. CDR3 length: 13 residues. Here the CDR3 DNA reads TGTGCCTGCAGCTATCCAGGGGGCACTGAAGCTTTCTTT. This sequence encodes CACSYPGGTEAFF.

V and J are TRBV29-1 and TRBJ2-7; TRBD2 matches 8 bases. V was pared by 4 bases and J by 4 bases, with 9 bases of the junction left unmatched. Germline assignment: CDR1 SQVTM and CDR2 ANQGSEA. This CDR3 has 14 amino acids. The DNA of the CDR3 is TGCAGCGTTGTACGAAGCGGGAGAGATTACGAGCAGTACTTC. Translated, it gives CSVVRSGRDYEQYF.

The V and J genes are TRBV28 and TRBJ2-1; 14 nucleotides match TRBD2. From germline, CDR1 is MDHEN and CDR2 SYDVKM. CDR3 length equals 17 residues. The V gene end was trimmed by 4 bases and the J gene end by 7 bases; junction bases not matched to a gene: 9. CDR3 nucleotides: TGTGCCAGCAGTTCTCCGACTAGCGGGAGGGTAAGGAATGAGCAGTTCTTC. Residues: CASSSPTSGRVRNEQFF.

Comment on this clonotype: This clone may be a read error of a much larger clone one base away. This rearrangement joins TRBV6-4 to TRBJ1-1; D may be TRBD1 (6 bases). Trimming shortened V by 3 bases and J by 0 bases, and 8 bases separated the two germline ends. The CDR3 is 14 residues long. Germline CDR1 reads MRHNA; CDR2 reads SNTAGT. CDR3 DNA: TGTGCCAGCAGTGAAGGGGGGGTGAACACTGAAGCTTTCTTT. It codes for CASSEGGVNTEAFF.

This clonotype was detected only once. The rearrangement joins TRBV25-1 to TRBJ1-1; TRBD1 might be the D (5 bases). CDR1 is MGHDK and CDR2 is SYGVNS in the germline V gene. Trimming removed 3 bases at V and 10 bases at J, with 21 bases between. The CDR3 is 15 amino acids. The chain's CDR3 is CASSEPRGAGFRAFF. The CDR3 bases are TGTGCCAGCAGTGAGCCCCGGGGCGCCGGATTTAGAGCTTTCTTT.

This rearrangement joins TRBV20-1 to TRBJ2-1, with D unclear. V lost 3 bases, J lost 8 bases, and 8 bases lay in between. This CDR3 spans 11 amino acids. Germline CDR1 and CDR2: DFQATT and SNEGSKA (reference sequence). CDR3 sequence: CSARSGYEQFF. In DNA, the CDR3 is TGCAGTGCTAGGAGTGGGTATGAGCAGTTCTTC.

This clonotype was detected many times. The chain is built from TRBV12-3 or TRBV12-4 and TRBJ2-7; 9 positions match TRBD1. Germline trimming cut 8 bases from V and 7 bases from J; bases unmatched to any gene: 15. CDR3 length equals 15 residues. The chain's CDR3 is CASARTGAPNMEQYF. CDR3 DNA sequence: TGTGCCAGCGCAAGGACAGGGGCACCGAATATGGAGCAGTACTTC.

The chain combines TRBV19 with TRBJ2-5; no firm D call. V was pared by 2 bases and J by 5 bases, with 12 bases between. Germline V gene lookup returns CDR1 LNHDA and CDR2 SQIVND (reference sequence). This CDR3 has 14 residues. The CDR3 spells CASSITDGWETQYF. As DNA, the CDR3 is TGTGCCAGTAGTATAACGGACGGTTGGGAGACCCAGTACTTC.

This chain links TRBV25-1 with TRBJ1-4; weak D call: TRBD1 (6 bases). CDR3 length equals 14 residues. V gave up 3 bases and J gave up 6 bases, with 11 bases separating them. Germline V gives CDR1 MGHDK, CDR2 SYGVNS. CDR3 nucleotides: TGTGCCAGCAGTGAGACAGGATGGGATGAAAAACTGTTTTTT. Protein sequence: CASSETGWDEKLFF.

This clonotype was detected only a few times. V usage is TRBV7-9 and J usage is TRBJ1-5, with 7 bases fitting TRBD1. V trimming: 5 bases; J trimming: 6 bases; junction bases outside the gene matches: 7. The CDR3 has 14 amino acids. The germline V gene encodes CDR1 SEHNR and CDR2 FQNEAQ (reference sequence). CDR3 coding DNA: TGTGCCAGCAGCCCTACAGGGGTTGTTCAGCCCCAGCATTTT. Its protein is CASSPTGVVQPQHF.

This clonotype showed up many times. The V and J genes are TRBV28 and TRBJ2-5; D is undetermined. The germline CDR1 and CDR2 sequences are MDHEN and SYDVKM. Trimming removed 5 bases at V and 0 bases at J, with 10 bases between. The CDR3 is 14 amino acids. The CDR3 DNA reads as TGTGCCAGCAGTCTAACAGCAAACCAAGAGACCCAGTACTTC. Translation gives CASSLTANQETQYF.

This clonotype was seen repeatedly, ten times or more. The chain is built from TRBV28 and TRBJ2-7, with D possibly TRBD2 on 6 matching bases. The V end lost 3 bases, the J end lost 7 bases, and 16 bases lay between the germline ends. The CDR3 runs to 14 residues. Germline CDR1 is MDHEN and CDR2 is SYDVKM. The CDR3 reads CASSFLSGGREQYF. CDR3 nucleotides: TGTGCCAGCAGTTTCCTCTCCGGGGGTCGGGAGCAGTACTTC.

This clonotype came up many times. J is TRBJ2-7 and V is TRBV9, with a tentative D call TRBD1 (5 bases). Trimming took 3 bases from V and 6 from J, leaving 22 bases between them. CDR1 and CDR2 (germline): SGDLS, YYNGEE. The CDR3 has 16 residues. For the CDR3, the DNA is TGTGCCAGCAGCGCACTGCCAAGGGGCGTGGGTAGCGAGCAGTACTTC. Protein product: CASSALPRGVGSEQYF.

The chain employs TRBV11-3 and TRBJ2-1, with 10 bases matching TRBD2. Germline loops: CDR1 SGHNT, CDR2 YENEEA. Germline trimming cut 4 bases from V and 4 bases from J; bases unmatched to any gene: 4. CDR3 length equals 15 residues. The chain's CDR3 is CASSSTSGVYNEQFF. CDR3 DNA sequence: TGTGCCAGCAGCTCTACTAGCGGGGTATACAATGAGCAGTTCTTC.

There are a few counts of this clonotype. The chain has TRBV7-2 and TRBJ2-7, with a tentative D call TRBD2 (5 bases). The V and J ends lost 8 bases and 3 bases respectively, with 14 bases between them. The CDR3 has 13 amino acids. Looked up from germline, CDR1 is SGHTA and CDR2 is FQGNSA. Written as DNA, the CDR3 is TGTGCCAGCGGTACCAGGACTGTCTACGAGCAGTACTTC. This gives the protein CASGTRTVYEQYF.

V usage is TRBV19 and J usage is TRBJ2-7, with 9 nucleotides matching TRBD1. The CDR3 spans 16 residues. Germline trimming cut 4 bases from V and 3 bases from J; bases unmatched to any gene: 10. The germline V gene has CDR1 LNHDA and CDR2 SQIVND (reference sequence). The CDR3 region is CASSTKPPGQGYEQYF. CDR3 nucleotides: TGTGCCAGTAGTACTAAGCCGCCGGGACAGGGCTACGAGCAGTACTTC.

This clonotype was seen more than once but under ten times. The CDR3 DNA reads as TGTGCCACCAGTGCTCCTGGGGCAGTACGGATCTATGGCTACACCTTC. Protein sequence: CATSAPGAVRIYGYTF. The J gene is TRBJ1-2, the V gene TRBV24-1, with D perhaps TRBD1 (5 bases). The CDR3 spans 16 residues. Germline CDR1 KGHDR, CDR2 SFDVKD. The germline V and J ends were trimmed by 5 bases and 4 bases, with 19 bases remaining between them.

The chain has TRBV12-3 or TRBV12-4 and TRBJ2-1; D assignment may be TRBD1 or TRBD2 (5 bases each). This CDR3 is built from 13 residues. V was cut by 6 bases and J by 4 bases, with 10 bases left in between. The CDR3 loop reads CASRPGRYNEQFF. CDR3 bases: TGTGCCAGCAGACCGGGACGTTACAATGAGCAGTTCTTC.

This clonotype occurred a few times. CDR3 sequence: CASSLGRGRPSVTGELFF. The CDR3 DNA reads TGTGCCAGCAGCTTAGGCCGGGGTAGACCCTCGGTCACCGGGGAGCTGTTTTTT. The V call is TRBV13, the J call TRBJ2-2, with D perhaps TRBD2 (5 bases). The CDR3 has 18 residues. Germline V gives CDR1 PRHDT, CDR2 FYEKMQ (reference sequence). V lost 0 bases, J lost 4 bases, and 18 bases lay in between.